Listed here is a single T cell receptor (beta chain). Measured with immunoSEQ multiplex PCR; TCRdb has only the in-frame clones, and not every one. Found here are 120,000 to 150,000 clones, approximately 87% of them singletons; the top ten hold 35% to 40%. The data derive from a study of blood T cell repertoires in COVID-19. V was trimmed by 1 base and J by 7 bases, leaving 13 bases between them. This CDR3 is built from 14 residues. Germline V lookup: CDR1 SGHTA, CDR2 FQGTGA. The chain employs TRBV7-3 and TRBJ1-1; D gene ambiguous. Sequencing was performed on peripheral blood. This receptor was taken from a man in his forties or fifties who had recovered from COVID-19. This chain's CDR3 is CASSLIGVSGEAFF. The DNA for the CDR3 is TGTGCCAGCAGCTTAATCGGGGTATCGGGTGAAGCTTTCTTT.